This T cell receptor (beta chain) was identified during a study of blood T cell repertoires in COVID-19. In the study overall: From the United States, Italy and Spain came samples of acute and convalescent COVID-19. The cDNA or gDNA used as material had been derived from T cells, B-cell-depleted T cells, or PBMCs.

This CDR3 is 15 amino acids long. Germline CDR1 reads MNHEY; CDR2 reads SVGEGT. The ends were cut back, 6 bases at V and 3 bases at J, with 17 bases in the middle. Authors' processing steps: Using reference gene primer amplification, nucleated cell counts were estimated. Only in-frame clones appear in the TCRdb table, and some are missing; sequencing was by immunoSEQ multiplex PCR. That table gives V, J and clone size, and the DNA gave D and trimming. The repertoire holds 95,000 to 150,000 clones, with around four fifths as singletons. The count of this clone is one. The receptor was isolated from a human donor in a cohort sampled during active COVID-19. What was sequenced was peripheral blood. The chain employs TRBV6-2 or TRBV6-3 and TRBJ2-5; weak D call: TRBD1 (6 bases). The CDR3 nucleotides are TGTGCCAGCAGCCCTCGGACAGTTTTTAAAGAGACCCAGTACTTC. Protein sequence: CASSPRTVFKETQYF.